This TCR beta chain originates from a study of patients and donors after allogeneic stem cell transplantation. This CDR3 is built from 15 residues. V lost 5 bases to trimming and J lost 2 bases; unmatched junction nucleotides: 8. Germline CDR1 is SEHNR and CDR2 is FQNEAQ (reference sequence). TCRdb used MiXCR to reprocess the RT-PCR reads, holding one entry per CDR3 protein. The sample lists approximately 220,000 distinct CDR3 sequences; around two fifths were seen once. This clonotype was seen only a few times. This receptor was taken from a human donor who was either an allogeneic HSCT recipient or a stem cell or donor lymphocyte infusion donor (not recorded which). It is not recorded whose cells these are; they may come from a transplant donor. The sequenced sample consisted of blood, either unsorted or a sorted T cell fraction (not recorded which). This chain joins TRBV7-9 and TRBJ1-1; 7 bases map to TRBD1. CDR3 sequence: CASSPPGGINTEAFF. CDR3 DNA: TGTGCCAGCAGCCCCCCAGGGGGAATTAACACTGAAGCTTTCTTT.